The source of this T cell receptor (beta chain) is a study of regulatory T cells in long-lasting Graves disease. This clonotype was observed at least ten times. The CDR3 totals 13 residues. Germline V gene data show CDR1 as SNHLY and CDR2 as FYNNEI. The V segment lost 4 bases and the J segment 5 bases; nucleotides outside the gene matches: 2. The TCR beta library used iRepertoire HTBI primers with Arm-PCR amplification of CDR3. TCRdb called the multiplex PCR reads again in MiXCR, with one record for every CDR3 protein. The sample has around 500,000 distinct CDR3 sequences; about 16% are singletons. Specified time point: newly diagnosed GD, antithyroid drugs for less than 3 months. The TCR library was made from RNA that had been extracted from PBMCs in TRIzol. This sample also belongs to another study, concerning T cells in Graves' hyperthyroidism and ophthalmopathy.

The sample here was peripheral blood mononuclear cells (PBMCs), taken at new diagnosis, from a patient treated with antithyroid drugs. The genes are TRBV2 and TRBJ1-2, with 9 positions matching TRBD1. The clonotype was recovered from a woman aged 35-60 years with Graves disease. The CDR3 sequence: CASSAGQGYGYTF. The CDR3 DNA follows: TGTGCCAGCAGTGCGGGACAGGGATATGGCTACACCTTC.